This T cell receptor beta chain was identified in a study of CD8 T cells in Susac syndrome. The CDR3 covers 13 residues. Germline values: CDR1 SEHNR, CDR2 FQNEAQ (reference sequence). Trimming pared 3 bases from V and 11 bases from J, leaving 11 bases between. Random hexamers were used to reverse transcribe about 0.5 to 1 ug of RNA. TCRdb re-derived calls from the immunoSEQ multiplex PCR reads in MiXCR, one entry per CDR3 protein. Among 140,000 to 150,000 distinct CDR3 sequences listed, roughly 94% were seen once. This TCR came from a human donor in good health. This chain connects TRBV7-9 to TRBJ2-6; D not resolved. The sequencing sample was made of CD4+ T cells from PBMCs. The CDR3 sequence: CASSFPQPHVLTF. The DNA of the CDR3 is TGTGCCAGCAGCTTCCCCCAACCCCACGTCCTGACTTTC.